This TCR beta chain was documented in a study of shared clonotypes between healthy human individuals. The ends lost 5 bases at V and 2 bases at J; junction bases unmatched: 6. The germline CDR1 and CDR2 sequences are SGHNT and YYREEE (reference sequence). This CDR3 is 15 amino acids long. At the deep level, the assay was run. TCRdb's table, derived via immunoSEQ multiplex PCR, lists solely in-frame clones and lacks some. The sample yields about 1.5 million clones, more than 95% seen once. The chain recombines TRBV5-4 with TRBJ2-4, with 8 bases matching TRBD1. Sequenced: naive CD4+ T cells sorted from blood. Sample subset: CD45RA+ positively selected. The clonotype comes from a man aged 30-40 years in good health. The CDR3 nucleotides are TGTGCCAGCAGGCCCCAGGGGGCGACCAAAAACATTCAGTACTTC. It codes for CASRPQGATKNIQYF.